This TCR beta chain was sequenced in a study of vaccination and CD4 T cells after COVID-19. Study-wide results and limits: Researchers report that a median approximately 86% of reactive clones in convalescent patients surfaced only post-vaccination.

Relative to its sample, this clonotype is medium-sized. What it binds is not known. The treatment: approximately 9-day PBMC culture with coronavirus spike peptide pools or control peptides (ViraFEST assay). At both days 3 and 7, half the medium was replaced with fresh IL-2 medium. Sequenced with the Oncomine TCR Beta short-read assay was DNA taken from cultured CD4+ T cells. The template was genomic DNA from cultured CD4+ T cells. TCRdb re-called the PCR reads through MiXCR, storing one row per CDR3 protein. The data hold fewer than 15,000 distinct CDR3 sequences, with less than 50% observed a single time. The CDR3 extends over 16 amino acids. Trimming left V 6 bases short and J 5 bases short, with 22 bases between. Per the germline V gene, CDR1 is MNHEY and CDR2 is SMNVEV (reference sequence).

This material consisted of CD4+ T cells from blood, cultured in vitro, taken after SARS-CoV-2 vaccination. The receptor comes from a human donor who had recovered from COVID-19. The J gene is TRBJ2-5, the V gene TRBV27; D assignment may be TRBD1 or TRBD2 (5 bases each). CDR3 loop: CASSYAGAHEWETQYF. In DNA, the CDR3 is TGTGCCAGCAGCTACGCCGGGGCTCATGAATGGGAGACCCAGTACTTC.